The clone carrying this T cell receptor (beta chain) was seen just once. Its antigen remains unidentified. This entry is derived from a study of T cell responses to AZD1222 COVID-19 vaccine. The table came from immunoSEQ multiplex PCR; TCRdb's copy has only in-frame clones and leaves some out. The sample gives 150,000 or so clones, about 89% of which show up once; 1.5% to 2% is in the top ten. In germline, CDR1 is SGHDT, CDR2 YYEEEE. The CDR3 totals 15 residues. Deletions cut 2 bases from V and 5 bases from J, with 11 bases between. Study-wide results and limits: The sample set comprised mostly white British donors with more females, and clonal diversity was possibly underestimated. Seropositive AZD1222 recipients at baseline numbered only five or six.

The source material was peripheral blood, sampled on day 0 of AZD1222 vaccination. V usage is TRBV5-6 and J usage is TRBJ1-6; D call uncertain. This clonotype originated in an adult in good health. The CDR3 nucleotides read TGTGCCAGCAGCTTTACAGCTTTGGATAATTCACCCCTCCACTTT. This translates into CASSFTALDNSPLHF.